Sequencing of this TCR beta chain was carried out in a study of early T cells in non-severe SARS-CoV-2 infection (dated by TCRdb to the early 2020s). In terms of the full investigation: Because TCR sequencing relied on bulk RNA taken from unsorted whole blood, pairing of alpha and beta chains was not possible.

The CDR3 starts with the cysteine, ends with the phenylalanine, and has 14 residues. Just the 42-base CDR3 DNA is kept, in frame starting at base 1. The trim is 1 base for V and 8 bases for J, with a gap of 14 bases between the germline ends. As encoded in the germline V gene, CDR1 is SNHLY while CDR2 is FYNNEI. This was a case-control study nested in a cohort of healthcare workers in London, UK, who had nasopharyngeal swab PCR tests and blood samples taken every week. Healthcare workers were recruited between 23 and 31 March 2020, during the week of the UK lockdown, and were followed weekly for up to about 15 weeks. Summary of the overall study and its limitations: Matching against VDJdb was skewed toward anti-spike CD8 responses, likely underestimated virus-specific expansions, and missed private and CD4 specificities.

This clonotype was observed many times. What antigen it recognizes has not been identified. No base quality values were provided; no much bigger clone lies one nucleotide off. Library prep was done by 5' RACE. TCRdb names NextSeq 500 as the instrument used. Unique molecular identifiers were attached to individual cDNA molecules in the TCR library protocol so that sequencing error and PCR bias could be corrected. Both TCR alpha and beta chains were sequenced, and tight co-correlation was observed between alpha and beta sequence abundances in each sample. For the original study's pipeline: V gene, J gene and CDR3 annotation of TCR sequences was performed with Decombinator V4. Expanded TCRs were defined as changing significantly between any two time points under a Poisson model with p below 0.0001. TCR abundances were normalised to the total number of TCRs sequenced per sample and expressed as counts per million. MAIT TCRs were defined by TRAV1-2 paired with TRAJ12, TRAJ20 or TRAJ33, and iNKT TCRs by TRAV10 paired with TRAJ18. A search of VDJdb, accessed on 1 November 2021, was run for TCRs annotated to CMV, EBV and SARS-CoV-2, with TCRs annotated for multiple antigens excluded. The raw public reads went through TCRdb reprocessing: fastp at Q25, MiXCR clone calling, in-frame beta chains kept. Each entry is one CDR3 protein sequence, shown with its most common DNA and genes. TCRdb's processing, not the study's, gives the V and J calls here. Within this sample are roughly 50,000 distinct CDR3 sequences, with approximately 5.7% of them counted one time only. Around 6.9% of the sample is in the top ten clones.

The sequence derives from an adult who was a healthcare worker with PCR-confirmed SARS-CoV-2 infection or an uninfected control (not recorded which). Recombination linked TRBV2 to TRBJ1-2; the D region possibly corresponds to TRBD1 (6 bases align). Specimen: whole blood, collected at baseline. DNA sequence: TGTGCCAGCAGTGAAGGGGTTCGGGACACGGGCTACACCTTC. Its product reads: CASSEGVRDTGYTF.